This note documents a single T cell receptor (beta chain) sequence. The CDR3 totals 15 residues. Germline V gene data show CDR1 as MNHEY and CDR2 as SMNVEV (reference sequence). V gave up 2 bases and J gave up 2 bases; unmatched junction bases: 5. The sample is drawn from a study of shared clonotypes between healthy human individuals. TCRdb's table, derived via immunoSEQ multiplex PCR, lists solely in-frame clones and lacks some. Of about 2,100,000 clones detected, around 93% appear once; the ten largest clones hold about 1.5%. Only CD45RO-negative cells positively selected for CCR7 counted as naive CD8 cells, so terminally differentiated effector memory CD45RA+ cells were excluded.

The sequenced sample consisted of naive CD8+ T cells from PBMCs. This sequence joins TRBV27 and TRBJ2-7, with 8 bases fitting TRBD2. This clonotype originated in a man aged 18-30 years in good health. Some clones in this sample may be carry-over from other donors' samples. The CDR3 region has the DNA TGTGCCAGCAGTTTAGCTAGCGGGTGGACCTACGAGCAGTACTTC. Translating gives CASSLASGWTYEQYF.